The entry below describes one T cell receptor (beta chain). Other nucleotide sequences in the sample specify the same CDR3. Per the study methods: By means of reference gene primer amplification, nucleated cell counts were estimated. Profiling relied on immunoSEQ multiplex PCR, and the TCRdb table lists in-frame clones only, not all of them. V and J calls plus clone size are reproduced from that table; the DNA served to infer D and trimming. The sample lists some 320,000 clones; less than 85% were seen once. This sample was included in a study of blood T cell repertoires in COVID-19. At the level of the study: Sites across the United States, Italy and Spain contributed samples from acute and convalescent COVID-19. The cDNA or gDNA used as material had been derived from T cells, B-cell-depleted T cells, or PBMCs.

Which cohort a participant joined came from the clinical history participants gave. CDR1 MDHEN and CDR2 SYDVKM come from the germline V gene. This CDR3 has 15 amino acids. V gave up 2 bases and J gave up 3 bases; unmatched junction bases: 2. The source of this sequence is a woman under 40 who had been exposed to COVID-19. The chain links TRBV28 to TRBJ2-7; 12 nucleotides line up with TRBD1. Sequencing input: PBMCs or T cells enriched from blood (not recorded which). Written as DNA, the CDR3 is TGTGCCAGCAGTTTAGGGACAGGGGGCTTCTACGAGCAGTACTTC. It translates to CASSLGTGGFYEQYF.